This TCR beta chain was recorded in a study of T cells after yellow fever vaccination. Background on the study: Any fraction with a low cell number was prepared using SMART-Seq v4 Ultra Low Input.

The 5'RACE template-switching step produced TCR cDNA and added a universal primer site and UMIs. A single record per CDR3 protein comes from TCRdb applying MiXCR to the 5' RACE reads. The data contain about 500,000 distinct CDR3 sequences, approximately 16% of them singletons. This clonotype was recorded a few times. Its specificity is unknown. Study conclusions and caveats: Detected again after the booster were most primary-vaccination clones, at 95% to 98% CD4 and 70% to 90% CD8.

The material was PBMCs, obtained around 5 days after the first yellow fever vaccination. The receptor's source is a man between 18 and 35 years old who received the YFV17D yellow fever vaccine.

This chain's CDR3 is CASSEYSHGGVGTEAFF. CDR3 sequence (DNA): TGTGCCAGCAGTGAATACAGCCATGGGGGAGTTGGTACTGAAGCTTTCTTT. The genes are TRBV25-1 and TRBJ1-1; a possible D gene is TRBD1 (5 bases). This CDR3 is built from 17 residues. CDR1 is MGHDK and CDR2 is SYGVNS in the germline V gene. V was clipped by 0 bases and J by 5 bases, with 19 bases between them.